Listed below are T cell receptor beta chains from one sample, sequenced in a study of cytomegalovirus exposure and HLA in healthy donors. Repertoires were generated with immunoSEQ multiplex PCR, while TCRdb's copy carries only in-frame clones and drops some. Of approximately 140,000 clones listed, 65% to 90% are singletons. Sequenced sample: PBMCs. These receptors were obtained from a man in his late teens or twenties in good health and CMV-seronegative. CDR3s include the opening cysteine and the closing phenylalanine or tryptophan. The D gene is left open where the match is weak. Clone size is shown for a subset of rows, as once, few, many or a class of expanded clone.

J | size | D | V | CDR3 | DNA
TRBJ2-3 | NA | NA | TRBV10-3 | CAIRDFSTDTQYF | TGTGCCATCCGGGACTTCAGCACAGATACGCAGTATTTT
TRBJ2-7 | NA | NA | TRBV9 | CASSLGGDSYEQYF | TGTGCCAGCAGCCTCGGCGGGGATTCCTACGAGCAGTACTTC
TRBJ2-7 | NA | TRBD2 | TRBV27 | CASGGQGGEQYF | TGTGCCAGCGGCGGGCAGGGAGGGGAGCAGTACTTC
TRBJ2-1 | once | NA | TRBV30 | CAWGGSSYNEQFF | TGTGCCTGGGGAGGGAGCTCCTACAATGAGCAGTTCTTC
TRBJ1-1 | once | NA | TRBV7-6 | CASSSGAHTEAFF | TGTGCCAGCAGCTCTGGGGCGCATACTGAAGCTTTCTTT
TRBJ2-3 | NA | TRBD2 | TRBV11-1 | CASSPGLATDTQYF | TGTGCCAGCAGCCCTGGACTAGCGACAGATACGCAGTATTTT
TRBJ2-1 | NA | TRBD2 | TRBV9 | CASSVVTGGGAGIEQFF | TGTGCCAGCAGCGTAGTCACGGGCGGGGGGGCCGGTATTGAGCAGTTCTTC
TRBJ1-1 | NA | NA | TRBV4-3 | CASSQERGGREAFF | TGCGCCAGCAGCCAAGAACGCGGCGGCCGTGAAGCTTTCTTT
TRBJ1-5 | NA | TRBD1 | TRBV4-3 | CASSHDRGTQPQHF | TGCGCCAGCAGCCATGACAGGGGGACTCAGCCCCAGCATTTT
TRBJ2-1 | few | NA | TRBV7-9 | CASSHLSGHSYNEQFF | TGTGCCAGCAGCCACCTAAGCGGGCACTCCTACAATGAGCAGTTCTTC
TRBJ2-3 | NA | NA | TRBV6-6 | CASSHSGRADTQYF | TGTGCCAGCAGTCACAGCGGACGAGCAGATACGCAGTATTTT
TRBJ1-1 | NA | NA | TRBV2 | CASSVGGNTEAFF | TGTGCCAGCAGTGTGGGGGGGAACACTGAAGCTTTCTTT
TRBJ2-2 | NA | NA | TRBV7-9 | CASSFELGPNTGELFF | TGTGCCAGCAGCTTTGAACTAGGGCCAAACACCGGGGAGCTGTTTTTT
TRBJ1-5 | NA | TRBD1 | TRBV12-5 | CASGLVEGASGKIEPQHF | TGTGCTAGTGGTTTGGTTGAGGGGGCCTCGGGCAAAATCGAGCCCCAGCATTTT
TRBJ1-1 | NA | NA | TRBV28 | CASSLPKPGTEAFF | TGTGCCAGCAGTTTACCGAAGCCGGGCACTGAAGCTTTCTTT
TRBJ1-3 | NA | NA | TRBV5-1 | CASSLGTAGNTIYF | TGCGCCAGCAGCTTGGGGACAGCTGGAAACACCATATATTTT
TRBJ2-5 | once | NA | TRBV7-2 | CASSLSERMETQYF | TGTGCCAGCAGCTTATCGGAGCGCATGGAGACCCAGTACTTC
TRBJ2-7 | NA | NA | TRBV5-4 | CASSLRTVDEQYF | TGTGCCAGCAGCCTACGGACAGTTGACGAGCAGTACTTC
TRBJ1-1 | NA | NA | TRBV4-1 | CASSQECEVQGNTEAFF | TGCGCCAGCAGCCAAGAGTGTGAGGTACAGGGGAACACTGAAGCTTTCTTT
TRBJ1-2 | NA | NA | TRBV2 | CASRLDRLYGYTF | TGTGCCAGCAGACTCGACAGGCTCTATGGCTACACCTTC
TRBJ2-1 | once | NA | TRBV5-1 | CASSLNPGSSYNEQFF | TGCGCCAGCAGCTTGAACCCGGGAAGCTCCTACAATGAGCAGTTCTTC
TRBJ2-1 | NA | TRBD2 | TRBV28 | CASSSPGLVPPEQFF | TGTGCCAGCAGTAGTCCGGGACTAGTACCTCCTGAGCAGTTCTTC
TRBJ2-1 | NA | TRBD2 | TRBV27 | CASRGLAYPRSNEQFF | TGTGCCAGCAGGGGACTAGCGTACCCCCGATCCAATGAGCAGTTCTTC
TRBJ1-1 | NA | TRBD1 | TRBV4-1 | CASSQPGQGSTEAFF | TGCGCCAGCAGCCAGCCGGGACAGGGATCCACTGAAGCTTTCTTT
TRBJ1-1 | NA | NA | TRBV11-2 | CASSLNLGGMGEAFF | TGTGCCAGCAGCCTAAACCTGGGGGGTATGGGGGAAGCTTTCTTT
TRBJ1-4 | NA | NA | TRBV10-2 | CASRQRVLATNEKLFF | TGCGCCAGCAGGCAACGCGTCCTTGCAACTAATGAAAAACTGTTTTTT
TRBJ1-4 | NA | NA | TRBV4-1 | CASSQEITGLRTNEKLFF | TGCGCCAGCAGCCAAGAAATAACAGGATTACGAACTAATGAAAAACTGTTTTTT
TRBJ1-1 | NA | TRBD1 | TRBV5-6 | CASSGDRGRRAFF | TGTGCCAGCAGCGGTGACAGGGGGCGGCGGGCTTTCTTT
TRBJ2-3 | once | NA | TRBV4-3 | CASSQDAPRGDTQYF | TGCGCCAGCAGCCAAGATGCCCCGCGGGGAGATACGCAGTATTTT
TRBJ2-2 | few | TRBD1 | TRBV5-1 | CASSPGQGRTGELFF | TGCGCCAGCAGCCCCGGACAGGGGAGGACCGGGGAGCTGTTTTTT
TRBJ1-1 | NA | NA | TRBV9 | CASSPLGGNTEAFF | TGTGCCAGCAGCCCCTTGGGGGGAAACACTGAAGCTTTCTTT
TRBJ2-7 | NA | TRBD1 | TRBV2 | CASSVDRPPYEQYF | TGTGCCAGCAGTGTGGACAGGCCTCCCTACGAGCAGTACTTC
TRBJ1-5 | NA | NA | TRBV15 | CATSREGRVSSNQPQHF | TGTGCCACCAGCAGAGAAGGGCGGGTTTCTAGCAATCAGCCCCAGCATTTT
TRBJ2-3 | NA | TRBD1 | TRBV28 | CAMGTGGAGDTQYF | TGTGCCATGGGGACAGGGGGCGCCGGAGATACGCAGTATTTT
TRBJ2-7 | NA | NA | TRBV9 | CASSASGRGAVYEQYF | TGTGCCAGCAGCGCCTCCGGACGGGGGGCCGTCTACGAGCAGTACTTC
TRBJ1-5 | once | NA | TRBV5-3 | CARSLGPPCNQPQHF | TGTGCCAGAAGCTTGGGGCCCCCATGCAATCAGCCCCAGCATTTT
TRBJ1-1 | NA | TRBD1 | TRBV2 | CARLQGDTEAFF | TGTGCCAGACTTCAGGGGGACACTGAAGCTTTCTTT
TRBJ1-6 | NA | NA | TRBV7-6 | CASSPNRGVGTYNSPLHF | TGTGCCAGCAGCCCGAACCGCGGGGTTGGCACCTATAATTCACCCCTCCACTTT
TRBJ2-3 | NA | TRBD2 | TRBV28 | CASAFGGSRAQYF | TGTGCCAGCGCTTTCGGGGGGTCCAGAGCGCAGTATTTT
TRBJ1-5 | NA | NA | TRBV28 | CASSFVRDRPNQPQHF | TGTGCCAGCAGTTTTGTGCGAGACAGGCCAAATCAGCCCCAGCATTTT
TRBJ1-6 | NA | NA | TRBV10-3 | CATRRDWWPLHF | TGTGCCACCCGCCGGGACTGGTGGCCCCTCCACTTT
TRBJ2-2 | NA | TRBD2 | TRBV5-1 | CASSLASGNTGELFF | TGCGCCAGCAGCTTGGCTAGCGGAAACACCGGGGAGCTGTTTTTT
TRBJ2-7 | few | TRBD1 | TRBV27 | CASRDRGNSYEQYF | TGTGCCAGCCGCGACAGGGGCAATTCCTACGAGCAGTACTTC
TRBJ1-5 | NA | NA | TRBV7-8 | CASSLPLGGGLSNQPQHF | TGTGCCAGCAGCTTGCCATTGGGGGGGGGCTTAAGCAATCAGCCCCAGCATTTT
TRBJ1-5 | NA | TRBD1 | TRBV7-9 | CASRAGQGNQPQHF | TGTGCCAGCAGAGCCGGACAGGGCAATCAGCCCCAGCATTTT
TRBJ2-7 | NA | TRBD1 | TRBV13 | CASSLGRGYYEQYF | TGTGCCAGCAGCTTAGGCAGGGGGTACTACGAGCAGTACTTC
TRBJ2-5 | NA | NA | TRBV10-3 | CAISEPSQRETQYF | TGTGCCATCAGTGAGCCGAGCCAACGAGAGACCCAGTACTTC
TRBJ1-1 | NA | NA | TRBV6-6 | CASSPGMTEAFF | TGTGCCAGCAGCCCAGGGATGACTGAAGCTTTCTTT
TRBJ2-3 | once | TRBD2 | TRBV5-1 | CASSLFGGADTDTQYF | TGCGCCAGCAGCTTGTTCGGGGGGGCCGACACAGATACGCAGTATTTT
TRBJ1-1 | NA | NA | TRBV18 | CASSAVEFTEAFF | TGTGCCAGCTCTGCCGTGGAGTTCACTGAAGCTTTCTTT
TRBJ2-2 | NA | NA | TRBV2 | CASSVSQVDTGELFF | TGTGCCAGCAGTGTCTCACAGGTAGACACCGGGGAGCTGTTTTTT
TRBJ1-1 | NA | TRBD1 | TRBV30 | CAWVGTVSEAFF | TGTGCCTGGGTAGGGACAGTATCTGAAGCTTTCTTT
TRBJ2-7 | once | TRBD1 | TRBV27 | CASSGRGQASSYEQYF | TGTGCCAGCAGTGGGCGGGGACAGGCGAGCTCCTACGAGCAGTACTTC
TRBJ1-4 | NA | TRBD1 | TRBV2 | CASSSSRTGVEKLFF | TGTGCCAGCTCGAGCTCAAGGACAGGGGTTGAAAAACTGTTTTTT
TRBJ2-5 | NA | NA | TRBV29-1 | CSVEGETQYF | TGCAGCGTTGAGGGCGAGACCCAGTACTTC
TRBJ1-3 | NA | TRBD1 | TRBV19 | CASSMRGWTGPNSGNTIYF | TGTGCCAGTAGTATGAGAGGATGGACAGGTCCAAACTCTGGAAACACCATATATTTT
TRBJ1-6 | NA | NA | TRBV19 | CASNIDWGDSPLHF | TGTGCCAGTAACATCGATTGGGGGGATTCACCCCTCCACTTT
TRBJ2-1 | NA | NA | TRBV19 | CASNSDRIYNEQFF | TGTGCCAGTAACTCAGACAGGATCTACAATGAGCAGTTCTTC
TRBJ2-4 | few | TRBD2 | TRBV9 | CASSDSYLGTSGGRNIQYF | TGTGCCAGCAGCGACTCATACCTCGGGACTAGCGGGGGTAGGAACATTCAGTACTTC
TRBJ2-1 | NA | TRBD1 | TRBV28 | CASEQGPDEQFF | TGTGCCAGCGAACAGGGGCCTGATGAGCAGTTCTTC